This TCR beta chain is from a study of human versus mouse CDR3 diversity and MHC coevolution. The CDR3 is 14 residues long. The germline V gene encodes CDR1 SEHNR and CDR2 FQNEAQ (reference sequence). V lost 4 bases and J lost 6, with 15 bases in between. This clone was detected once. The method was immunoSEQ multiplex PCR; TCRdb's version includes in-frame clones alone and lacks a portion of them. Of more than 55,000 clones in the sample, 85% to 95% are singletons; the top ten hold approximately 17%. The sequenced material came from naive CD4+ T cells from blood. This sample's subset: CD45RO-negative CD62L-positive naive CD4 T cells. This sequence was found in a person aged 55 to 69 in good health. This chain joins TRBV7-9 and TRBJ1-1; perhaps TRBD1 as D (5 bases). This chain's CDR3 is CASSSSGTRAEAFF. The DNA of the CDR3 is TGTGCCAGCAGCTCTTCAGGGACTAGGGCTGAAGCTTTCTTT.